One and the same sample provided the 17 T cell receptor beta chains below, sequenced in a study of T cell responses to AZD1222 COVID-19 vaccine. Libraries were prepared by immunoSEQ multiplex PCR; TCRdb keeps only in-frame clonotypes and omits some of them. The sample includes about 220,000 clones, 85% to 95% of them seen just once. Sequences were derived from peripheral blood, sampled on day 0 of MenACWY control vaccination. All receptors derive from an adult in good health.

CDR3: CASSSGAFNQPQHF. The DNA for the CDR3 is TGTGCCAGCAGCTCCGGGGCCTTCAATCAGCCCCAGCATTTT. V and J are TRBV7-2 and TRBJ1-5; TRBD1 might be the D (5 bases). Germline CDR1 reads SGHTA; CDR2 reads FQGNSA. V lost 4 bases, J lost 3 bases, and 10 bases lay in between. The CDR3 spans 14 residues.

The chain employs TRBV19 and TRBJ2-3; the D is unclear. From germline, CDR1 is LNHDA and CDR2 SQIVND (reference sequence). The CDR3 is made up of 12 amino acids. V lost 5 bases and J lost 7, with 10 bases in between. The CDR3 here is CASSSTANTQYF. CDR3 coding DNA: TGTGCCAGTAGTTCGACGGCTAATACGCAGTATTTT.

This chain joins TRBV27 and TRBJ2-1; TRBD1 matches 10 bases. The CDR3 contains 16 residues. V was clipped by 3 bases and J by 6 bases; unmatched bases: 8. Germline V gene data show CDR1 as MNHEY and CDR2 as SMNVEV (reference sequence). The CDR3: CASSFLGQGGGNEQFF. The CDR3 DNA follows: TGTGCCAGCAGTTTCCTCGGACAGGGGGGGGGCAATGAGCAGTTCTTC.

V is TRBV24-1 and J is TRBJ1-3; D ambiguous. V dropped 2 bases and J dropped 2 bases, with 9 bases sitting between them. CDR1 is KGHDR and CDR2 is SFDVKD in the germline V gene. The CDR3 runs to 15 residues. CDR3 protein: CATSDSRLPGNTIYF. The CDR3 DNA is TGTGCCACCAGTGATTCGAGGCTTCCTGGAAACACCATATATTTT.

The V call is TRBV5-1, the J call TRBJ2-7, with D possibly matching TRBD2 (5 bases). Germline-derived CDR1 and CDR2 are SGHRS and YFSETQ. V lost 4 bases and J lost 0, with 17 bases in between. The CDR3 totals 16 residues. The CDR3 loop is CASSMGYSLASYEQYF. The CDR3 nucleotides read TGCGCCAGCAGCATGGGGTATAGTCTAGCCTCCTACGAGCAGTACTTC.

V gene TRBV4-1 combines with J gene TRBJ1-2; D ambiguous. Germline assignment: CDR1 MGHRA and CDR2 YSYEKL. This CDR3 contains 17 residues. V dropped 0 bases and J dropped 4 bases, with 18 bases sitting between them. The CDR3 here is CASSQDSPGVSSYGYTF. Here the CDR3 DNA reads TGCGCCAGCAGCCAAGATAGCCCCGGGGTCTCAAGCTATGGCTACACCTTC.

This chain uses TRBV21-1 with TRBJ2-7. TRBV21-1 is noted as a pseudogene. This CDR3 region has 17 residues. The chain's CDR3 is CASSKRGHPRECYEQYF. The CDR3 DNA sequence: TGTGCCAGCAGCAAACGGGGCCACCCCAGGGAATGTTACGAGCAGTACTTC.

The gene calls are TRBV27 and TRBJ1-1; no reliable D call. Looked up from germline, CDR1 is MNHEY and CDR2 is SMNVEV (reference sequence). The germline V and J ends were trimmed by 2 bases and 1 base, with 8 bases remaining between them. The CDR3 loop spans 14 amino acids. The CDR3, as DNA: TGTGCCAGCAGTTTAGAGAAGGGGAACACTGAAGCTTTCTTT. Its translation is CASSLEKGNTEAFF.

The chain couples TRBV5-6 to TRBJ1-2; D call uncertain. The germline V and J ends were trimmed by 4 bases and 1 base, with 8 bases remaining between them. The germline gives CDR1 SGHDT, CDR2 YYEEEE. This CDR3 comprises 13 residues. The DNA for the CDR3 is TGTGCCAGCAGCGTGACACTTAACTATGGCTACACCTTC. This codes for CASSVTLNYGYTF.

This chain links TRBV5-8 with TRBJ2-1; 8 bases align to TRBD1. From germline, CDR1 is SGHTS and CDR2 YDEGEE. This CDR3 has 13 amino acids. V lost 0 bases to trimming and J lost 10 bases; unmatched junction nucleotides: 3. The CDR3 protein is CASSLVRDREQFF. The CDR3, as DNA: TGTGCCAGCAGCTTGGTTAGGGACAGGGAGCAGTTCTTC.

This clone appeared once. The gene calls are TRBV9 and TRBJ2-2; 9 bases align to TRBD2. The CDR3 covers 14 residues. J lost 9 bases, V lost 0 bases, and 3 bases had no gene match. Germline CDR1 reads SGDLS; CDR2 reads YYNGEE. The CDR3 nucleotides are TGTGCCAGCAGCGTAGCGCGGGGGGGTCGGGAGCTGTTTTTT. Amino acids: CASSVARGGRELFF.

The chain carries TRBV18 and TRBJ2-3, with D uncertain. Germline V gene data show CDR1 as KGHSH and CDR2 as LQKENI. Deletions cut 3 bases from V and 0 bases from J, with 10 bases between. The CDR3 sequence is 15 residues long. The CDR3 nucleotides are TGTGCCAGCTCACCCACTACGGGTAGCACAGATACGCAGTATTTT. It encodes CASSPTTGSTDTQYF.

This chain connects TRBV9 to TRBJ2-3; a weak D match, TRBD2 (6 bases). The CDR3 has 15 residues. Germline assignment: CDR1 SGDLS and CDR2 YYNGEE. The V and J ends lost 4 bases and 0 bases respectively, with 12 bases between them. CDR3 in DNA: TGTGCCAGCAGCATTCGGGGGACCAGCACAGATACGCAGTATTTT. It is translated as CASSIRGTSTDTQYF.

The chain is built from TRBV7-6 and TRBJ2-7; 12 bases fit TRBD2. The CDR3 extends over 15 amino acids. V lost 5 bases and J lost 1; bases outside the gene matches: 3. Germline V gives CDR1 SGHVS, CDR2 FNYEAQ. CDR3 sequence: CASSNLAGGSYEQYF. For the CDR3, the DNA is TGTGCCAGCAGCAATCTAGCGGGGGGGTCCTACGAGCAGTACTTC. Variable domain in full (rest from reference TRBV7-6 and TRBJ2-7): GAGVSQSPRYKVTKRGQDVALRCDPISGHVSLYWYRQALGQGPEFLTYFNYEAQQDKSGLPNDRFSAERPEGSISTLTIQRTEQRDSAMYRCASSNLAGGSYEQYFGPGTRLTVT.

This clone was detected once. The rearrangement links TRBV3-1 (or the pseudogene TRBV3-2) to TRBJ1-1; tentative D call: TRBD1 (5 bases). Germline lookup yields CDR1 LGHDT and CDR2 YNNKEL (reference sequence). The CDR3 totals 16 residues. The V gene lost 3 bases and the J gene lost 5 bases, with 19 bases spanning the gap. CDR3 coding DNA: TGTGCCAGCAGCCAGGCAGGAAGGGGAGGGAAGACTGAAGCTTTCTTT. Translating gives CASSQAGRGGKTEAFF.

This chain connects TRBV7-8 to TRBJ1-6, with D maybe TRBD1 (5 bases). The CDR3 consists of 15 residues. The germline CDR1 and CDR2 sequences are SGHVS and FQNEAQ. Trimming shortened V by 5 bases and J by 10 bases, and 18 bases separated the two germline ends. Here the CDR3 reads CASSPKGNFRSPLHF. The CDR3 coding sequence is TGTGCCAGCAGCCCTAAGGGGAATTTTCGGTCACCCCTCCACTTT.

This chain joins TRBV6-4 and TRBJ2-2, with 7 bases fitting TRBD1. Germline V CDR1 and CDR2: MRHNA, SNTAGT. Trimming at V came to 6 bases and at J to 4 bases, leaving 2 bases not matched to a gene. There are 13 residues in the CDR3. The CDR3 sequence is CASRGDSTGELFF. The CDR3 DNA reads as TGTGCCAGCAGAGGGGACAGCACCGGGGAGCTGTTTTTT.